This T cell receptor (beta chain) is from a study of CD4+ T cells in melanoma. Study-wide results and caveats: Neoantigen-specific CD4+ T cells in melanoma reportedly had diverse differentiation states. CD8+ T cell, macrophage and B cell function reportedly correlated with neoantigen-specific CD4+ T cells.

Of note for this clone: The antigen remains undetermined.

TCRdb keeps only in-frame clones here, not all; method: immunoSEQ multiplex PCR. Of roughly 54,000 clones listed, 85% to 90% were seen once; the top ten hold roughly 12%. Trimming stripped 1 base from V and 10 bases from J, with 9 bases between. The CDR3 spans 12 residues. In germline, CDR1 is SGHRS, CDR2 YFSETQ. The source is a human donor with melanoma. This chain joins TRBV5-1 and TRBJ2-1; D is uncertain. What was sequenced was peripheral blood. The CDR3 is CASSLSRTEQFF. DNA of the CDR3: TGCGCCAGCAGCTTGTCTAGGACCGAGCAGTTCTTC. Using reference TRBV5-1 and TRBJ2-1 for the parts outside the CDR3, the full variable domain is KAGVTQTPRYLIKTRGQQVTLSCSPISGHRSVSWYQQTPGQGLQFLFEYFSETQRNKGNFPGRFSGRQFSNSRSEMNVSTLELGDSALYLCASSLSRTEQFFGPGTRLTVL.